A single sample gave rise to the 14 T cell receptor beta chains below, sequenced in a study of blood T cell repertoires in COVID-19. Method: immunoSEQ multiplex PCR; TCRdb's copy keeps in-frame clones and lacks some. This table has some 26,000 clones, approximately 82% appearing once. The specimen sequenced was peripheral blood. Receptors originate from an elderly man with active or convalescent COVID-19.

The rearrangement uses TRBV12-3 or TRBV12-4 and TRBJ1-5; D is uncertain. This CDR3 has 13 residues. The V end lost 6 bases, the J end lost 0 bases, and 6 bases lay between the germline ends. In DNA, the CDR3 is TGTGCCAGCAGGACAAGTAGCAATCAGCCCCAGCATTTT. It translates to CASRTSSNQPQHF.

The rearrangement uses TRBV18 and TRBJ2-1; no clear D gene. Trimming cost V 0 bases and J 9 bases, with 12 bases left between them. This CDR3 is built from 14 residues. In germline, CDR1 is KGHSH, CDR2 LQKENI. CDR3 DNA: TGTGCCAGCTCACCACCTTCGAGGAGAGGTGAGCAGTTCTTC. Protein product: CASSPPSRRGEQFF. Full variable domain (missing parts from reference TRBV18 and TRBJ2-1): NAGVMQNPRHLVRRRGQEARLRCSPMKGHSHVYWYRQLPEEGLKFMVYLQKENIIDESGMPKERFSAEFPKEGPSILRIQQVVRGDSAAYFCASSPPSRRGEQFFGPGTRLTVL.

For the CDR3, the DNA is TGTGCCAGCAGCCTAGTTGGTTTCGAGACCCAGTACTTC. Translating gives CASSLVGFETQYF. The rearrangement uses TRBV5-6 and TRBJ2-5; D call uncertain. CDR1 SGHDT and CDR2 YYEEEE come from the germline V gene. V lost 4 bases to trimming and J lost 5 bases, with 12 bases between them. The CDR3 has 13 residues.

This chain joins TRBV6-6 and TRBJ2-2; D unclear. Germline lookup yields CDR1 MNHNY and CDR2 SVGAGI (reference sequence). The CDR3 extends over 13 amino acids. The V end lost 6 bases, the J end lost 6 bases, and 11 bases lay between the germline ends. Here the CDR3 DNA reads TGTGCCAGCAGCCCCCAGGTTTCCGGGGAGCTGTTTTTT. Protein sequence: CASSPQVSGELFF.

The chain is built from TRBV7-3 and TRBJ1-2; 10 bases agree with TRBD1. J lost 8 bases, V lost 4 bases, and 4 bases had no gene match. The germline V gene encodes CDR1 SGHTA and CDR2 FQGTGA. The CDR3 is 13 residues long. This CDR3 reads CASSSGQGDGYTF. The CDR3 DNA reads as TGTGCCAGCAGCTCCGGACAGGGGGACGGCTACACCTTC.

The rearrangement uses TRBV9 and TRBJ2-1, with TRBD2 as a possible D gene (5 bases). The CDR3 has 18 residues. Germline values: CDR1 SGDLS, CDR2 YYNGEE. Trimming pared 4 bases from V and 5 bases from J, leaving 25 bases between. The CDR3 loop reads CASSSSAFDQAVDNEQFF. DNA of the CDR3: TGTGCCAGCAGCTCATCCGCCTTCGATCAAGCGGTAGACAATGAGCAGTTCTTC. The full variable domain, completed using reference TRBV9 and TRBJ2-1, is DSGVTQTPKHLITATGQRVTLRCSPRSGDLSVYWYQQSLDQGLQFLIQYYNGEERAKGNILERFSAQQFPDLHSELNLSSLELGDSALYFCASSSSAFDQAVDNEQFFGPGTRLTVL.

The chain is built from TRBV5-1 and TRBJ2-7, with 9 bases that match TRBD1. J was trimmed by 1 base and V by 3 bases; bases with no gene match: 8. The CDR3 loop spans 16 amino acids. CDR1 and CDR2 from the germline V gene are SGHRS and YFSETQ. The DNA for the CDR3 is TGCGCCAGCAGCTCATTCTACGGGACAGGGTCCTACGAGCAGTACTTC. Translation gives CASSSFYGTGSYEQYF.

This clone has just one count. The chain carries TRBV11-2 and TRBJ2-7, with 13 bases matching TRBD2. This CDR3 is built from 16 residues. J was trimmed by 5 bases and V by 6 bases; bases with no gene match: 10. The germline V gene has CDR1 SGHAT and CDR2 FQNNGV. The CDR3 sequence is CASRAFTSGRAHEQYF. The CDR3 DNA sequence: TGTGCCAGCAGGGCCTTCACTAGCGGGAGGGCCCACGAGCAGTACTTC.

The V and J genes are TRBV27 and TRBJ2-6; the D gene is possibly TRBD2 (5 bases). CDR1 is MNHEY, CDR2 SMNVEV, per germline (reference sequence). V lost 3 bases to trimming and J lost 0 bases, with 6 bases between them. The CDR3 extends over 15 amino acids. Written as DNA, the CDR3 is TGTGCCAGCAGTTTCAGCGGCTCTGGGGCCAACGTCCTGACTTTC. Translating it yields CASSFSGSGANVLTF.

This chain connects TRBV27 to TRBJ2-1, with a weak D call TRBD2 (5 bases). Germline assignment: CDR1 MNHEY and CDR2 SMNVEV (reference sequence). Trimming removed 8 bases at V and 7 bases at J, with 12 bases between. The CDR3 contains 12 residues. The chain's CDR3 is CASFGLNNEQFF. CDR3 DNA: TGTGCCAGCTTCGGACTGAATAATGAGCAGTTCTTC.

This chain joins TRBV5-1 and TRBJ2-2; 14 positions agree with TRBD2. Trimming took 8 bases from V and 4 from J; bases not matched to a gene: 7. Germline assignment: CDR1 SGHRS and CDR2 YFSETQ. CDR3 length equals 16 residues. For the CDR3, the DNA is TGCGCCAGTGTTGGACTAGCGGGAGGCTCCACCGGGGAGCTGTTTTTT. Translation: CASVGLAGGSTGELFF.

CDR3 DNA sequence: TGTGCCAGTAGTAACGCCGGGACTTTACAGCCCCAGCATTTT. The encoded protein is CASSNAGTLQPQHF. This rearrangement joins TRBV19 to TRBJ1-5; D perhaps matches TRBD1 (5 bases). The germline V gene encodes CDR1 LNHDA and CDR2 SQIVND (reference sequence). Trimming cost V 4 bases and J 7 bases, with 14 bases left between them. The CDR3 is 14 residues long.

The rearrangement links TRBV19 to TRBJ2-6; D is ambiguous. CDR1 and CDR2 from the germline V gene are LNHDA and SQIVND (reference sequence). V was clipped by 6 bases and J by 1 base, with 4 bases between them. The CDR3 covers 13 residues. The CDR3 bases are TGTGCCAGTAGCTCTTCTGGGGCCAACGTCCTGACTTTC. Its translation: CASSSSGANVLTF.

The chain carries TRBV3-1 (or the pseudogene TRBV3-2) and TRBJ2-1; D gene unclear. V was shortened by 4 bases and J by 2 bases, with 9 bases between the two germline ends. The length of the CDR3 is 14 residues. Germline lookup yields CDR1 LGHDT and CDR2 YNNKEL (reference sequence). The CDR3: CASSLLSAYNEQFF. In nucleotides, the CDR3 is TGTGCCAGCAGCCTCCTCTCAGCCTACAATGAGCAGTTCTTC.